A selection of T cell receptor beta chains follows, all from one sample in a study of cytomegalovirus exposure and HLA in healthy donors. Using immunoSEQ multiplex PCR, the repertoire was profiled, and TCRdb retains in-frame clones only, with some absent. The sample yields over 110,000 clones, just under 85% seen once. The sequenced sample consisted of PBMCs. The receptors here all came from a woman aged 60-75 years in good health and CMV-seropositive. Each CDR3 is given with its conserved first and last residue. The order of the fields is D gene, clone size, J gene, V gene, CDR3 protein, CDR3 DNA. The D gene is left open where the match is weak. Size is omitted from some rows. Given values are once, few, many or a class for expanded clones.

>TRBD2|-|TRBJ2-5|TRBV7-2
CASSLVGLAVGETQYF
TGTGCCAGCAGCTTAGTGGGACTAGCGGTTGGAGAGACCCAGTACTTC
>TRBD1|-|TRBJ1-3|TRBV6-1
CATRTGLDSGNTIYF
TGTGCCACCAGGACAGGGCTGGACTCTGGAAACACCATATATTTT
>-|-|TRBJ2-4|TRBV19
CASSITTIQGAKNIQYF
TGTGCCAGTAGTATCACTACTATCCAGGGGGCCAAAAACATTCAGTACTTC
>-|once|TRBJ2-7|TRBV13
CASSAGLSSYEQYF
TGTGCCAGCAGCGCCGGACTCAGCTCCTACGAGCAGTACTTC
>-|few|TRBJ2-2|TRBV27
CASTDTGELFF
TGTGCCAGCACCGACACCGGGGAGCTGTTTTTT
>-|-|TRBJ2-7|TRBV2
CASRAGSSSYEQYF
TGTGCCAGCAGGGCTGGTTCTAGCTCCTACGAGCAGTACTTC
>-|-|TRBJ2-3|TRBV13
CASSPMTGVGDTQYF
TGTGCCAGCAGCCCAATGACAGGAGTTGGAGATACGCAGTATTTT
>TRBD1|-|TRBJ1-1|TRBV7-9
CASSLQAGTGGTEAFF
TGTGCCAGCAGCTTACAGGCGGGGACAGGGGGCACTGAAGCTTTCTTT
>-|-|TRBJ1-1|TRBV27
CASNTMNTEAFF
TGTGCCAGCAATACTATGAACACTGAAGCTTTCTTT
>TRBD2|-|TRBJ2-7|TRBV29-1
CSVTPGLAGGIGSYEQYF
TGCAGCGTCACACCGGGACTAGCGGGAGGGATAGGGTCCTACGAGCAGTACTTC
>-|-|TRBJ2-1|TRBV7-2
CASSLGGKTGEQFF
TGTGCCAGCAGCTTAGGGGGCAAGACGGGTGAGCAGTTCTTC
>-|-|TRBJ2-7|TRBV28
CASSLYRYEQYF
TGTGCCAGCAGTTTATACAGATACGAGCAGTACTTC
>-|-|TRBJ1-2|TRBV19
CASSKTYGYTF
TGTGCCAGTAGTAAGACATATGGCTACACCTTC
>-|-|TRBJ1-3|TRBV6-5
CASSSRTPGNTIYF
TGTGCCAGCAGTTCGAGGACACCTGGAAACACCATATATTTT
>-|-|TRBJ2-2|TRBV7-3
CASSLPEGINTGELFF
TGTGCCAGCAGCTTGCCGGAGGGTATCAACACCGGGGAGCTGTTTTTT
>TRBD1|-|TRBJ2-2|TRBV19
CASSIRGQELFF
TGTGCCAGTAGTATAAGGGGGCAGGAGCTGTTTTTT
>TRBD1|-|TRBJ1-2|TRBV2
CASSATGGSGYGYTF
TGTGCCAGCAGTGCCACAGGGGGCAGTGGCTATGGCTACACCTTC
>TRBD1|-|TRBJ1-2|TRBV5-4
CASSTGTGGAGGYTF
TGTGCCAGCAGCACCGGGACAGGGGGCGCGGGAGGCTACACCTTC
>-|-|TRBJ2-7|TRBV7-9
CASSPTPGEQYF
TGTGCCAGCAGCCCAACTCCAGGAGAGCAGTACTTC